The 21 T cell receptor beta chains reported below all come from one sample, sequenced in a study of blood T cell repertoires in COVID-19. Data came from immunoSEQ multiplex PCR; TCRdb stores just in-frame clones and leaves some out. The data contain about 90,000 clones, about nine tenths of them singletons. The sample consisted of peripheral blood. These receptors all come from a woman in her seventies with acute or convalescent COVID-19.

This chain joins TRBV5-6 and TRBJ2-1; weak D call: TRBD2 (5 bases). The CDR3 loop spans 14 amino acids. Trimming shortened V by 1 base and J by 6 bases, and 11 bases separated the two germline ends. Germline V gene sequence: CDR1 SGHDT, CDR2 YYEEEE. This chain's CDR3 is CASSLLGDLNEQFF. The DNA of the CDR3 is TGTGCCAGCAGCTTGCTCGGGGATCTCAATGAGCAGTTCTTC.

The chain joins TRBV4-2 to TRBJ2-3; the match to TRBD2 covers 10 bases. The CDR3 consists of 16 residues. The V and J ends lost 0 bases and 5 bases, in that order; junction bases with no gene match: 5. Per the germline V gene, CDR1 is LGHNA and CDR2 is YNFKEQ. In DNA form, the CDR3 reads TGTGCCAGCAGCCAAGAGTCTAGCGGGAGCGGAGATACGCAGTATTTT. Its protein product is CASSQESSGSGDTQYF.

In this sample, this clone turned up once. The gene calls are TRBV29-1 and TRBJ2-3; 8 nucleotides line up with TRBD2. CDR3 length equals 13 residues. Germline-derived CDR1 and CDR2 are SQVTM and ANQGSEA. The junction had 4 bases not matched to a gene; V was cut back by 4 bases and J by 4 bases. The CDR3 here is CSVATGGPDTQYF. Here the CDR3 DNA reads TGCAGCGTTGCAACGGGAGGGCCAGATACGCAGTATTTT.

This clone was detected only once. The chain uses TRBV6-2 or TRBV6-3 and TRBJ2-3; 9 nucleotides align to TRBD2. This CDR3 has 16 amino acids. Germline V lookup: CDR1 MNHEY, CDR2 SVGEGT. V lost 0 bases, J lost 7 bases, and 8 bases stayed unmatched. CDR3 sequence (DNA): TGTGCCAGCAGTTACTCCTCAACCCTAGCGGGGAATACGCAGTATTTT. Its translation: CASSYSSTLAGNTQYF.

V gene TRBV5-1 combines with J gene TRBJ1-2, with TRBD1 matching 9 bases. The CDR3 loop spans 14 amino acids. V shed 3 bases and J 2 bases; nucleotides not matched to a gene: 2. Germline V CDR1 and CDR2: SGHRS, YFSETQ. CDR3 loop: CASSSGQGNYGYTF. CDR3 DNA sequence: TGCGCCAGCAGCTCGGGACAGGGAAACTATGGCTACACCTTC.

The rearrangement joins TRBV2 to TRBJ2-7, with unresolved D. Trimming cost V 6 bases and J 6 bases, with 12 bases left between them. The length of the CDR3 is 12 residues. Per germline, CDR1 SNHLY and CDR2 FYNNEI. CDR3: CASSNFVFEQYF. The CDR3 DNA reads TGTGCCAGCAGCAACTTTGTCTTCGAGCAGTACTTC.

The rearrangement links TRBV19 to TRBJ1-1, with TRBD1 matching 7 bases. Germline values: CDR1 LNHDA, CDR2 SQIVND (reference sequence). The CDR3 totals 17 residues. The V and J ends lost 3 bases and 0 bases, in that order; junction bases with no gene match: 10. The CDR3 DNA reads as TGTGCCAGTAGTATGGGGGACAACAGGGGCCTGAACACTGAAGCTTTCTTT. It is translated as CASSMGDNRGLNTEAFF.

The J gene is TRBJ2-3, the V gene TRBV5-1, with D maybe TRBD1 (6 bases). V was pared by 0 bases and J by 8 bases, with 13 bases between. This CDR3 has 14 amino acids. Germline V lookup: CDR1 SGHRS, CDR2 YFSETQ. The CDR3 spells CASSLADTGFTQYF. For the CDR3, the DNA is TGCGCCAGCAGCTTGGCTGACACAGGGTTTACGCAGTATTTT.

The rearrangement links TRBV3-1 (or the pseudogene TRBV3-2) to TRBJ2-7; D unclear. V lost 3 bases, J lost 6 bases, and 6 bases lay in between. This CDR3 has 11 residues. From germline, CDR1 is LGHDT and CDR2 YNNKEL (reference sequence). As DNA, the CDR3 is TGTGCCAGCAGCCATAAATCCGAGCAGTACTTC. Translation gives CASSHKSEQYF.

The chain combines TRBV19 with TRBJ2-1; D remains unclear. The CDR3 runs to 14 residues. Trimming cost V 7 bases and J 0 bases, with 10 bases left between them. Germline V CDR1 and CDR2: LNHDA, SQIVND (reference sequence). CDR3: CASMTASSYNEQFF. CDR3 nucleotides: TGTGCCAGTATGACGGCTAGCTCCTACAATGAGCAGTTCTTC. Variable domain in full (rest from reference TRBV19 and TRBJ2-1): DGGITQSPKYLFRKEGQNVTLSCEQNLNHDAMYWYRQDPGQGLRLIYYSQIVNDFQKGDIAEGYSVSREKKESFPLTVTSAQKNPTAFYLCASMTASSYNEQFFGPGTRLTVL.

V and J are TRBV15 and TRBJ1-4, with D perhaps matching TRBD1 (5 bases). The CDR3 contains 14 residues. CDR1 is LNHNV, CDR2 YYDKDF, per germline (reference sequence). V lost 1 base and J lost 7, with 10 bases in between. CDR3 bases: TGTGCCACCAGCAGAGCGGGGGATGGTGAAAAACTGTTTTTT. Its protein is CATSRAGDGEKLFF.

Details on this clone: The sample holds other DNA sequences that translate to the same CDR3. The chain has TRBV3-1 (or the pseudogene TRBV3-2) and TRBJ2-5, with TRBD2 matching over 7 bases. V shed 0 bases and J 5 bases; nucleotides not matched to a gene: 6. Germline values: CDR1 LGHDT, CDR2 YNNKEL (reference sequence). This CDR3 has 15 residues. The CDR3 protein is CASSQDWGGRETQYF. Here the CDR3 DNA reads TGTGCCAGCAGCCAAGATTGGGGGGGGAGGGAGACCCAGTACTTC.

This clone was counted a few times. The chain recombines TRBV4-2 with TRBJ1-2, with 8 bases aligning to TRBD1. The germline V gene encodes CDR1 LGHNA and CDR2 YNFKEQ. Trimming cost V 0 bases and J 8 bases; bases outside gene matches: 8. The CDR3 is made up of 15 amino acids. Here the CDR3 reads CASSQEQGVRRGYTF. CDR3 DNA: TGTGCCAGCAGCCAAGAACAGGGGGTTAGGCGCGGCTACACCTTC.

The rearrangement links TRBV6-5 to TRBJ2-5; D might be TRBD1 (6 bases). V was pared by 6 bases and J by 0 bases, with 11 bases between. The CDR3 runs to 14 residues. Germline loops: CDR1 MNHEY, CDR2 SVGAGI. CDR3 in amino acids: CASSFGQYQETQYF. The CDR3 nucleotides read TGTGCCAGCAGCTTCGGACAGTACCAAGAGACCCAGTACTTC.

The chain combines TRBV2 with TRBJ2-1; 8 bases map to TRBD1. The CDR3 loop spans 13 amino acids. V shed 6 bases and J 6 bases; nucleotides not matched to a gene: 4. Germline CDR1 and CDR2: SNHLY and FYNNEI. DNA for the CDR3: TGTGCCAGCAGAAGGACAGGGCTCAATGAGCAGTTCTTC. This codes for CASRRTGLNEQFF.

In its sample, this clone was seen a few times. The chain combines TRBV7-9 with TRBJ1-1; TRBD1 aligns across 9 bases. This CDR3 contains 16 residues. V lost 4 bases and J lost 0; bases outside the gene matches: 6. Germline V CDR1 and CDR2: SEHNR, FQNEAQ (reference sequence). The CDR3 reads CASSSPGTGMNTEAFF. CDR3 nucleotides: TGTGCCAGCAGCTCTCCAGGGACAGGGATGAACACTGAAGCTTTCTTT.

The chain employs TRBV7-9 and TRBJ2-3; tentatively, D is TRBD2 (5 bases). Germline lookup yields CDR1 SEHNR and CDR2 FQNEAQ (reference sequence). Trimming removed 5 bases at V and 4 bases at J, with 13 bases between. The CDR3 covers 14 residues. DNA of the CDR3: TGTGCCAGCAGCACGCCGGACTCCGCAGATACGCAGTATTTT. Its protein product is CASSTPDSADTQYF. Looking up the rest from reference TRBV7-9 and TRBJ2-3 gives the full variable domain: DTGVSQNPRHKITKRGQNVTFRCDPISEHNRLYWYRQTLGQGPEFLTYFQNEAQLEKSRLLSDRFSAERPKGSFSTLEIQRTEQGDSAMYLCASSTPDSADTQYFGPGTRLTVL.

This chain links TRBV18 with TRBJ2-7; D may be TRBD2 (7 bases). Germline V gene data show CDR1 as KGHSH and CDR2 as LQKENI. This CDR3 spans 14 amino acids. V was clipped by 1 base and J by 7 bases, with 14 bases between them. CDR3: CASSPRSGGGEQYF. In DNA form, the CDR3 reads TGTGCCAGCTCACCACGGTCGGGGGGCGGGGAGCAGTACTTC.

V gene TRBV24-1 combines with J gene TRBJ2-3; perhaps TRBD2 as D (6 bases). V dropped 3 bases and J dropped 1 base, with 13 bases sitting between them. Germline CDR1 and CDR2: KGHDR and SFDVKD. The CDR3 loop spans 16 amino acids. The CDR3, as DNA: TGTGCCACCAGTGATCCTCCTAGCGACGGCACAGATACGCAGTATTTT. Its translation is CATSDPPSDGTDTQYF.

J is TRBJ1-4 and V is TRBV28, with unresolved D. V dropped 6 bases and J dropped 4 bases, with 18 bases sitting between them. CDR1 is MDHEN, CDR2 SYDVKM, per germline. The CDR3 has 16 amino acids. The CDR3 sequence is CASSQYAGNYNEKLFF. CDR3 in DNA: TGTGCCAGCAGCCAGTACGCGGGGAATTATAATGAAAAACTGTTTTTT.

This CDR3 is CASSSRAGVNEKLFF. The CDR3 coding sequence is TGTGCCAGCAGCTCCAGGGCAGGGGTTAATGAAAAACTGTTTTTT. The V gene is TRBV5-6, the J gene TRBJ1-4; tentative D call: TRBD1 (6 bases). The CDR3 has 15 residues. CDR1 is SGHDT and CDR2 is YYEEEE in the germline V gene. Trimming stripped 3 bases from V and 4 bases from J, with 13 bases between.